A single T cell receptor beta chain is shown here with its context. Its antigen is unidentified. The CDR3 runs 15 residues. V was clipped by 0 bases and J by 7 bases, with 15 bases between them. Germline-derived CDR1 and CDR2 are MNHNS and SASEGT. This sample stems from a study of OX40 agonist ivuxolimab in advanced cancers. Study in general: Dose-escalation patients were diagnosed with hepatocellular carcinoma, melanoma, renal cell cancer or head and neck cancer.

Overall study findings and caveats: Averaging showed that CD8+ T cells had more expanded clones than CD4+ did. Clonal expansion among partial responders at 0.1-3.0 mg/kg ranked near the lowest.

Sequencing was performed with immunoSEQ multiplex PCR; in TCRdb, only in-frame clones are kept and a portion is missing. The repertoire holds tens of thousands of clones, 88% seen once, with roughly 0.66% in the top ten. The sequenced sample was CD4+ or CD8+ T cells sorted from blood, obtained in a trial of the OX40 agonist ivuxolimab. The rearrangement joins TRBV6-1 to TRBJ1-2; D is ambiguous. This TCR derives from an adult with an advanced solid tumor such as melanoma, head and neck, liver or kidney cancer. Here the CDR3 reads CASSEALQSGGGYTF. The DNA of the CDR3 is TGTGCCAGCAGTGAAGCGCTTCAATCTGGTGGTGGCTACACCTTC.